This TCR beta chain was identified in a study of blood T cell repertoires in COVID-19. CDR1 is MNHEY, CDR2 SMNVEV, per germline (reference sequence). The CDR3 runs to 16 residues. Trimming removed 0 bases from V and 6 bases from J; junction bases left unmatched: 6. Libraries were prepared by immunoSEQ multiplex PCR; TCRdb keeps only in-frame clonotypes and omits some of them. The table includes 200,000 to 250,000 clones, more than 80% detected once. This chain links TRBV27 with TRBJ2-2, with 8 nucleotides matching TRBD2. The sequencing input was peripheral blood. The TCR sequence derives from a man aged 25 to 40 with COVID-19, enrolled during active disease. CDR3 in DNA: TGTGCCAGCAGTTTATCAGTAGCGGGGTTCGCCGGGGAGCTGTTTTTT. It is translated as CASSLSVAGFAGELFF.